Listed below are T cell receptor beta chains from one sample, sequenced in a study of blood T cell repertoires in COVID-19. Generated by immunoSEQ multiplex PCR, the TCRdb table keeps only in-frame clones and is missing some. The sample yields about 22,000 clones, roughly 91% seen once. The sequenced material came from peripheral blood. The receptor set was obtained from a man aged 70-80 years with acute or convalescent COVID-19. The CDR3 runs from the conserved cysteine through the conserved F or W. A D gene is named only where the DNA matches it firmly. Clone size is shown for a subset of rows, as once, few, many or a class of expanded clone.

j_call v_call clone_size d_call cdr3_aa cdr3_nt
TRBJ1-1 TRBV27 - - CASRFRLTGNMNTEAFF TGTGCCAGCAGATTCCGACTGACAGGAAACATGAACACTGAAGCTTTCTTT
TRBJ2-3 TRBV3-1/TRBV3-2 - - CASSQDALVVDTQYF TGTGCCAGCAGCCAAGATGCCCTAGTGGTCGATACGCAGTATTTT
TRBJ2-1 TRBV6-2/TRBV6-3 - TRBD2 CASSYMTSGANEQFF TGTGCCAGCAGTTATATGACTAGCGGGGCCAATGAGCAGTTCTTC
TRBJ1-2 TRBV19 - - CASSRGFEGYTF TGTGCCAGTAGCAGGGGCTTCGAGGGCTACACCTTC
TRBJ2-7 TRBV5-1 - TRBD2 CASSLDSGRSGDEQYF TGCGCCAGCAGCCTGGACTCCGGCAGGAGCGGGGACGAGCAGTACTTC
TRBJ1-4 TRBV7-2 - TRBD1 CASSPDRDEKLFF TGTGCCAGCAGCCCCGACAGGGATGAAAAACTGTTTTTT
TRBJ2-1 TRBV9 - TRBD2 CASSRRGGPSYNEQFF TGTGCCAGCAGCCGGCGGGGGGGCCCATCCTACAATGAGCAGTTCTTC
TRBJ1-2 TRBV11-2 - - CASSRIARQLTYGYTF TGTGCCAGCAGCCGTATCGCCCGACAGTTGACCTATGGCTACACCTTC
TRBJ1-3 TRBV5-4 once - CASSLAQGSSGNTIYF TGTGCCAGCAGCTTGGCACAGGGAAGCTCTGGAAACACCATATATTTT
TRBJ2-3 TRBV4-1 - - CASSQVGVRTDTQYF TGCGCCAGCAGCCAAGTAGGGGTGAGGACAGATACGCAGTATTTT
TRBJ2-6 TRBV5-1 - - CASSFGAAGANVLTF TGCGCCAGCAGCTTTGGGGCAGCGGGGGCCAACGTCCTGACTTTC
TRBJ2-2 TRBV19 - - CASSIRGRTGELFF TGTGCCAGTAGTATCCGGGGTCGGACCGGGGAGCTGTTTTTT
TRBJ1-5 TRBV29-1 - TRBD1 CSVATGVDQPQHF TGCAGCGTAGCGACAGGGGTAGATCAGCCCCAGCATTTT
TRBJ1-1 TRBV3-1/TRBV3-2 - - CASSQVPGITEAFF TGTGCCAGCAGCCAAGTCCCGGGGATCACTGAAGCTTTCTTT
TRBJ2-7 TRBV3-1/TRBV3-2 - TRBD2 CASSLSTSGPYEQYF TGTGCCAGCAGCCTGTCCACTAGCGGCCCCTACGAGCAGTACTTC
TRBJ1-4 TRBV5-8 - - CASSFKEKLFF TGTGCCAGCAGCTTTAAAGAAAAACTGTTTTTT
TRBJ2-3 TRBV9 - - CASSGTPQGTQYF TGTGCCAGCAGCGGAACTCCGCAGGGAACGCAGTATTTT
TRBJ1-2 TRBV6-6 - TRBD1 CASTNTIGQGIGGYTF TGTGCCAGCACCAACACCATCGGACAGGGGATTGGTGGCTACACCTTC
TRBJ2-3 TRBV6-1 - TRBD2 CASSGPGLAGVTDTQYF TGTGCCAGCAGTGGCCCTGGACTAGCGGGGGTAACAGATACGCAGTATTTT
TRBJ2-2 TRBV3-1/TRBV3-2 few TRBD1 CASSLRDRRPGELFF TGTGCCAGCAGCCTACGGGACAGGCGGCCCGGGGAGCTGTTTTTT
TRBJ2-7 TRBV5-8 - - CASSLPSYYEQYF TGTGCCAGCAGCTTGCCGAGCTACTACGAGCAGTACTTC
TRBJ1-2 TRBV11-2 - - CASSLVQPHF TGTGCCAGCAGCTTAGTACAGCCACACTTC
TRBJ2-3 TRBV18 - - CASSPPGGTDTQYF TGTGCCAGCTCACCCCCAGGGGGCACAGATACGCAGTATTTT
TRBJ1-4 TRBV19 - - CASSPGLNEKLFF TGTGCCAGTAGTCCGGGACTTAATGAAAAACTGTTTTTT